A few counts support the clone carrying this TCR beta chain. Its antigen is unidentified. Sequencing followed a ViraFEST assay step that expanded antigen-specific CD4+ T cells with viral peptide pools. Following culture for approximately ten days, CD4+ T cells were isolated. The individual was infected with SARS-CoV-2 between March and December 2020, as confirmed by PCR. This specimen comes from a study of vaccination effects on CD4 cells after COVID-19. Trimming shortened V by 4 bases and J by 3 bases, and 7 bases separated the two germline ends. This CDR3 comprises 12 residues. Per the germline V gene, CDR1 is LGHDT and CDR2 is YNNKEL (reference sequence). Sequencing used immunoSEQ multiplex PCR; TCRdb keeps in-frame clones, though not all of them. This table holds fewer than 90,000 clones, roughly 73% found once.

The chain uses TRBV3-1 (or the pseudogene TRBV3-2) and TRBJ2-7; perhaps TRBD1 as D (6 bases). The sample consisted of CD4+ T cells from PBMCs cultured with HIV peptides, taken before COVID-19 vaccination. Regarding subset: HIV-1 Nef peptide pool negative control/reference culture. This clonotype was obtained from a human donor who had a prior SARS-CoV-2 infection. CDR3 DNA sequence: TGTGCCAGCAGCCTGGACAGCTACGAGCAGTACTTC. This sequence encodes CASSLDSYEQYF.